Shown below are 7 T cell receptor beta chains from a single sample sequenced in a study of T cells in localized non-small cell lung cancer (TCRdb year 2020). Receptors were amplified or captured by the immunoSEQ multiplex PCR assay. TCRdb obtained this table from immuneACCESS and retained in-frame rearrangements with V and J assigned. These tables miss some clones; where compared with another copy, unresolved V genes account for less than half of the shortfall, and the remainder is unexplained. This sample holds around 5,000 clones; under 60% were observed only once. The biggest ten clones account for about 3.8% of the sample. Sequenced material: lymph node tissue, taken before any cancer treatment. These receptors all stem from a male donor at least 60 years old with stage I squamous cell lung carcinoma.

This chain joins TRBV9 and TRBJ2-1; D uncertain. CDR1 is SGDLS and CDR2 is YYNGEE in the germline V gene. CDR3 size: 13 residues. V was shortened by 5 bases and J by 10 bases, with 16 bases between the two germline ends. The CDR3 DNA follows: TGTGCCAGCAGGCAGGACCTCCCTCGGGAGCAGTTCTTC. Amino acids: CASRQDLPREQFF.

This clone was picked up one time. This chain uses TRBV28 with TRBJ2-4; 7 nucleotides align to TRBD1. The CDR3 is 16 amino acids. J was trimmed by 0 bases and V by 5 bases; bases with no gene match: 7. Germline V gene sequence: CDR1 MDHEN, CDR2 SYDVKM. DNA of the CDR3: TGTGCCAGCAGTGTGCGACAGGGTTTAGCCAAAAACATTCAGTACTTC. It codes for CASSVRQGLAKNIQYF. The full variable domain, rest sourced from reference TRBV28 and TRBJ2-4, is DVKVTQSSRYLVKRTGEKVFLECVQDMDHENMFWYRQDPGLGLRLIYFSYDVKMKEKGDIPEGYSVSREKKERFSLILESASTNQTSMYLCASSVRQGLAKNIQYFGAGTRLSVL.

CDR3 in DNA: TGTGCCAGCAGCACTCCCGGGAACCAAGAGACCCAGTACTTC. Translating gives CASSTPGNQETQYF. The chain is built from TRBV28 and TRBJ2-5; D may be TRBD2 (5 bases). Germline CDR1 is MDHEN and CDR2 is SYDVKM. This CDR3 spans 14 amino acids. Between the trimmed V and J ends, which lost 6 bases and 0 bases, there was a span of 11 bases.

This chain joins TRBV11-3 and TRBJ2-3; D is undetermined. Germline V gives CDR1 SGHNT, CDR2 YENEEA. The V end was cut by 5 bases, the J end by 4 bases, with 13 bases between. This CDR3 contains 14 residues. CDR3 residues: CASSPPEVSDTQYF. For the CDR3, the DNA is TGTGCCAGCAGCCCCCCGGAAGTTTCAGATACGCAGTATTTT.

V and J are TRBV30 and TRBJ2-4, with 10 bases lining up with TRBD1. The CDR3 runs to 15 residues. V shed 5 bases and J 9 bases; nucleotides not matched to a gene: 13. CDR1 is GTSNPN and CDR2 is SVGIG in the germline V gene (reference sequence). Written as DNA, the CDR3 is TGTGCCTGGGGGGAGACCGGGACAGGGGTCGTCATTCAGTACTTC. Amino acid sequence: CAWGETGTGVVIQYF.

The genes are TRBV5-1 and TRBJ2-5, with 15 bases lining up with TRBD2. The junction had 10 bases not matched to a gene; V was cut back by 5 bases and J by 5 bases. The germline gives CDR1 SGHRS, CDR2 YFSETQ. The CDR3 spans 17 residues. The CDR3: CASSQRGLAGGGETQYF. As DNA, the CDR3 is TGCGCCAGCAGTCAAAGGGGACTAGCGGGAGGTGGGGAGACCCAGTACTTC.

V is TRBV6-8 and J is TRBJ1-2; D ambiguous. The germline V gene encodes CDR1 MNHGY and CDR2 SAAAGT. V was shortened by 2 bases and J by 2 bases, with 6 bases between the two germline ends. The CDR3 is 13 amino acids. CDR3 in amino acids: CASSYGLNYGYTF. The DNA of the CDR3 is TGTGCCAGCAGTTACGGGTTGAACTATGGCTACACCTTC.